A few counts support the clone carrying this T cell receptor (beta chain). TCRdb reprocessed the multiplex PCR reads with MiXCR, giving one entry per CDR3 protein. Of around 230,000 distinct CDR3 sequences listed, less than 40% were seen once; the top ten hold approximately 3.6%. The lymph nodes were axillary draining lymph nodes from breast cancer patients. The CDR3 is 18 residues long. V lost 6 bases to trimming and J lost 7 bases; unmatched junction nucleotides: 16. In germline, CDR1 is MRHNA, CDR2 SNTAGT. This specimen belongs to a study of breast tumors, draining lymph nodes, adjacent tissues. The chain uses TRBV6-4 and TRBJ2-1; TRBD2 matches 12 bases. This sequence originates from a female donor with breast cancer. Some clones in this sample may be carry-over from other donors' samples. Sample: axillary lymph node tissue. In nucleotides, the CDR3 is TGTGCCAGCAGCCTCAGCTTATGGAGACTAGCGGGAGTGAATGAGCAGTTCTTC. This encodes CASSLSLWRLAGVNEQFF.